This T cell receptor (beta chain) was sequenced during a study of brain T cells in children with intractable seizures. Study-level findings and limits: Pre-surgery blood may have been undersampled, hiding some clones. Only CDR3 sequence similarity suggested viral specificity, without known HCMV serostatus.

The data were produced by immunoSEQ multiplex PCR, yet TCRdb's version contains in-frame clones alone and is incomplete. The sample has under 45,000 clones; approximately 92% are singletons. The ends were cut back, 3 bases at V and 1 base at J, with 8 bases in the middle. Germline V gives CDR1 SGHRS, CDR2 YFSETQ. This CDR3 has 14 residues. At least one anti-epileptic drug was given before surgery. As regards this clone: What it binds is unknown.

The specimen was peripheral blood, collected at surgery. The receptor was isolated from a girl aged 2 to 9 with tuberous sclerosis and intractable seizures. The chain recombines TRBV5-1 with TRBJ2-1; a possible D gene is TRBD2 (5 bases). The CDR3 nucleotides are TGCGCCAGCAGCTACGGGGAATCCTACAATGAGCAGTTCTTC. Amino acids: CASSYGESYNEQFF. The entire variable domain, with the rest obtained from reference TRBV5-1 and TRBJ2-1, is as follows: KAGVTQTPRYLIKTRGQQVTLSCSPISGHRSVSWYQQTPGQGLQFLFEYFSETQRNKGNFPGRFSGRQFSNSRSEMNVSTLELGDSALYLCASSYGESYNEQFFGPGTRLTVL.